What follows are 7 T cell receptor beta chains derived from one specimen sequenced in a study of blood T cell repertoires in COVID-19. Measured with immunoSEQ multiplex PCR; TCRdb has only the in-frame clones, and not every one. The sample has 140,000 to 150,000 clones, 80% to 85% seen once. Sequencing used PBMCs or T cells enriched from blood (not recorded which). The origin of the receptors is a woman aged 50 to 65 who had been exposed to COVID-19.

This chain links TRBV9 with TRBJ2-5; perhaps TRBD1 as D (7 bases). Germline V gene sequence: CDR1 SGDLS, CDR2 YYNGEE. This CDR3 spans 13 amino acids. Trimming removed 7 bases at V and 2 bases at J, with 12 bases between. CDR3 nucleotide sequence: TGTGCCAGCGCACAGGGGACTCAAGAGACCCAGTACTTC. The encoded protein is CASAQGTQETQYF.

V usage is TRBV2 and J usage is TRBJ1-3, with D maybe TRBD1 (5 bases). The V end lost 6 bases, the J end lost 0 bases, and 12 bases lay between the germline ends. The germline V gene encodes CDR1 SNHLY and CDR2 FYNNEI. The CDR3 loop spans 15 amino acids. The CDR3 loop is CASRLQVYSGNTIYF. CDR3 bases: TGTGCCAGCAGGTTACAGGTATACTCTGGAAACACCATATATTTT.

CDR3 sequence (DNA): TGTGCCAGCAGTTACTCGACCGGGGGGGGGAGCCACGAGCAGTACTTC. Translating gives CASSYSTGGGSHEQYF. The rearrangement links TRBV6-2 or TRBV6-3 to TRBJ2-7; 8 positions agree with TRBD2. Trimming took 0 bases from V and 5 from J; bases not matched to a gene: 9. Germline assignment: CDR1 MNHEY and CDR2 SVGEGT. The CDR3 sequence is 16 residues long.

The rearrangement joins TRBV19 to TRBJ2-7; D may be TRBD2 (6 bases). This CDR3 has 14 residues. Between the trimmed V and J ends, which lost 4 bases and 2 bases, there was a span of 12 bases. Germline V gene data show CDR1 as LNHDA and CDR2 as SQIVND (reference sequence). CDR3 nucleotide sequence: TGTGCCAGTAGTACCCGGGGGAGAACCTACGAGCAGTACTTC. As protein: CASSTRGRTYEQYF.

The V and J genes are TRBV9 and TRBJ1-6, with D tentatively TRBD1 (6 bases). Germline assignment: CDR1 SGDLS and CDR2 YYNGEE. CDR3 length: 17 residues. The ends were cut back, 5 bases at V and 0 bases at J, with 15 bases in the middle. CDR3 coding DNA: TGTGCCAGCAGTGAAAGGGACACGAGCTCCTATAATTCACCCCTCCACTTT. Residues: CASSERDTSSYNSPLHF.

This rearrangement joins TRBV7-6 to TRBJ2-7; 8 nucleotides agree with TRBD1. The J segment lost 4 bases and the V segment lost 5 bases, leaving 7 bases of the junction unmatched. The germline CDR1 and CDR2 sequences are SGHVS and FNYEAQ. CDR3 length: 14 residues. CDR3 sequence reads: CASSLRTGLYEQYF. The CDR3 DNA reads TGTGCCAGCAGCCTCCGGACAGGGTTGTACGAGCAGTACTTC.

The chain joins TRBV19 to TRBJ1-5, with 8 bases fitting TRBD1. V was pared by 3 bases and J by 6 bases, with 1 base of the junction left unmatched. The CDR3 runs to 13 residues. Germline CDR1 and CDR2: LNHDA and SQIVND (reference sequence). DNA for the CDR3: TGTGCCAGTAGTATTGGACAGGGTCAGCCCCAGCATTTT. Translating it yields CASSIGQGQPQHF.